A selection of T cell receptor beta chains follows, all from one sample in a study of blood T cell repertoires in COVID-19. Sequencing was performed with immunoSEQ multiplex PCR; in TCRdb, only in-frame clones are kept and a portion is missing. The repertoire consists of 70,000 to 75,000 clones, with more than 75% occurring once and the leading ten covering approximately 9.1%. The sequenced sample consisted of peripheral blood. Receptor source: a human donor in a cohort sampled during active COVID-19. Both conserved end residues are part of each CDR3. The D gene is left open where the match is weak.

CDR3aa: CATSPGTGVQETQYF; CDR3nt: TGTGCCACCAGTCCCGGGACAGGGGTTCAAGAGACCCAGTACTTC; j_gene: TRBJ2-5; v_gene: TRBV24-1; d_gene: TRBD1
CDR3aa: CAWSLAGGHSYEQYF; CDR3nt: TGTGCCTGGAGTCTAGCGGGAGGTCACTCCTACGAGCAGTACTTC; j_gene: TRBJ2-7; v_gene: TRBV30; d_gene: TRBD2
CDR3aa: CSGAGTSGSPARETQYF; CDR3nt: TGCAGCGGTGCCGGGACTAGCGGGAGTCCTGCCCGCGAGACCCAGTACTTC; j_gene: TRBJ2-5; v_gene: TRBV29-1; d_gene: TRBD2
CDR3aa: CASSQGGSSYNEQFF; CDR3nt: TGTGCCAGCAGCCAAGGAGGCAGCTCCTACAATGAGCAGTTCTTC; j_gene: TRBJ2-1; v_gene: TRBV3-1/TRBV3-2; d_gene: -
CDR3aa: CASSPSQLAGVKDTQYF; CDR3nt: TGTGCCAGCAGCCCCTCCCAACTAGCGGGAGTTAAAGATACGCAGTATTTT; j_gene: TRBJ2-3; v_gene: TRBV7-2; d_gene: TRBD2
CDR3aa: CASSQTSYTGELFF; CDR3nt: TGTGCCAGCAGTCAGACTAGCTACACCGGGGAGCTGTTTTTT; j_gene: TRBJ2-2; v_gene: TRBV6-2/TRBV6-3; d_gene: TRBD2
CDR3aa: CASRHTGGAGNQPQHF; CDR3nt: TGTGCCAGCAGACACACAGGGGGCGCGGGTAATCAGCCCCAGCATTTT; j_gene: TRBJ1-5; v_gene: TRBV28; d_gene: TRBD1
CDR3aa: CASSSDRARHQPQHF; CDR3nt: TGTGCCAGCAGCAGTGACAGGGCGCGGCATCAGCCCCAGCATTTT; j_gene: TRBJ1-5; v_gene: TRBV7-2; d_gene: TRBD1
CDR3aa: CASSQDRRQGEQYF; CDR3nt: TGCGCCAGCAGCCAAGATCGGCGGCAGGGCGAGCAGTACTTC; j_gene: TRBJ2-7; v_gene: TRBV4-3; d_gene: -
CDR3aa: CASSPRQGTGYEQYF; CDR3nt: TGCGCCAGCAGCCCGAGACAGGGTACGGGCTACGAGCAGTACTTC; j_gene: TRBJ2-7; v_gene: TRBV4-3; d_gene: TRBD1
CDR3aa: CASSQGLAGEVNEQFF; CDR3nt: TGTGCCAGCAGCCAGGGACTAGCGGGAGAGGTGAATGAGCAGTTCTTC; j_gene: TRBJ2-1; v_gene: TRBV5-4; d_gene: TRBD2
CDR3aa: CASSQDQGAGGYTF; CDR3nt: TGTGCCAGCAGCCAAGATCAGGGGGCGGGTGGCTACACCTTC; j_gene: TRBJ1-2; v_gene: TRBV4-2; d_gene: TRBD1
CDR3aa: CASSDPAGGGETQYF; CDR3nt: TGTGCCAGCAGTGACCCTGCGGGAGGGGGGGAGACCCAGTACTTC; j_gene: TRBJ2-5; v_gene: TRBV2; d_gene: TRBD2
CDR3aa: CASSLEFQGVEQYF; CDR3nt: TGTGCCAGCAGCTTGGAGTTTCAGGGGGTCGAGCAGTACTTC; j_gene: TRBJ2-7; v_gene: TRBV5-8; d_gene: TRBD1
CDR3aa: CASSLVLSGRGTYEQYF; CDR3nt: TGTGCCAGCAGCTTGGTATTGAGCGGGAGGGGAACCTACGAGCAGTACTTC; j_gene: TRBJ2-7; v_gene: TRBV5-5; d_gene: TRBD2